The 17 T cell receptor beta chains in this list originate from one sample, sequenced in a study of blood T cell repertoires in COVID-19. Profiled with immunoSEQ multiplex PCR; TCRdb holds only in-frame clones, not every one. This repertoire shows about 96,000 clones, about four fifths found once; its top ten account for 17%. Sequences were obtained from peripheral blood. The source is a woman aged 55-69 years with acute or convalescent COVID-19.

This clone came up a few times. The chain couples TRBV10-2 to TRBJ1-1; no clear D. V lost 6 bases to trimming and J lost 0 bases, with 23 bases between them. This CDR3 is built from 18 residues. The germline gives CDR1 WSHSY, CDR2 SAAADI. CDR3 sequence reads: CASRVSSKEGGVNTEAFF. CDR3 bases: TGCGCCAGCAGGGTGTCAAGTAAGGAGGGCGGCGTGAACACTGAAGCTTTCTTT.

The rearrangement links TRBV2 to TRBJ1-6; D is ambiguous. Germline assignment: CDR1 SNHLY and CDR2 FYNNEI. V shed 6 bases and J shed 8 bases, with 11 bases lying between them. The CDR3 spans 13 residues. This CDR3 reads CASSSEPDSPLHF. For the CDR3, the DNA is TGTGCCAGCAGCTCCGAGCCGGATTCACCCCTCCACTTT.

This clone was recorded many times. The chain employs TRBV6-1 and TRBJ1-5; TRBD1 agrees at 8 bases. The CDR3 is 16 residues long. Germline values: CDR1 MNHNS, CDR2 SASEGT. V gave up 2 bases and J gave up 4 bases; unmatched junction bases: 7. The CDR3 DNA is TGTGCCAGCAGTGAATTGAACAGGGGGACGAATCAGCCCCAGCATTTT. Translated: CASSELNRGTNQPQHF.

This chain connects TRBV6-5 to TRBJ1-2, with 9 bases identical to TRBD1. The CDR3 is 14 amino acids. CDR1 is MNHEY and CDR2 is SVGAGI in the germline V gene. The junction had 8 bases not matched to a gene; V was cut back by 6 bases and J by 6 bases. CDR3 nucleotide sequence: TGTGCCAGCAGCCCCGAGGGACAGGGCAATGGCTACACCTTC. It encodes CASSPEGQGNGYTF.

The J gene is TRBJ1-1, the V gene TRBV5-1, with no clear D. The CDR3 covers 13 residues. V was cut by 4 bases and J by 5 bases, with 12 bases left in between. The V gene's germline CDR1 is SGHRS and CDR2 YFSETQ. Here the CDR3 DNA reads TGCGCCAGCAGCCCACTGGAGTTGACTGAAGCTTTCTTT. Its protein is CASSPLELTEAFF.

The chain joins TRBV6-2 or TRBV6-3 to TRBJ1-5, with no clear D. Trimming pared 1 base from V and 2 bases from J, leaving 12 bases between. The germline CDR1 and CDR2 sequences are MNHEY and SVGEGT. The CDR3 runs 16 residues. CDR3 sequence (DNA): TGTGCCAGCAGTTACTATGAGGTAAATGGCAATCAGCCCCAGCATTTT. Residues: CASSYYEVNGNQPQHF.

The chain links TRBV7-9 to TRBJ2-3; 9 bases are shared with TRBD2. This CDR3 is built from 16 residues. Germline CDR1 reads SEHNR; CDR2 reads FQNEAQ (reference sequence). V lost 5 bases, J lost 2 bases, and 8 bases stayed unmatched. CDR3 in DNA: TGTGCCAGCAGCGCCAGACTAGCGGAGCTCACAGATACGCAGTATTTT. This encodes CASSARLAELTDTQYF.

V is TRBV12-3 or TRBV12-4 and J is TRBJ1-2; TRBD1 matches 11 bases. This CDR3 has 13 residues. With 5 bases clipped from V and 8 bases from J, the junction kept 4 bases outside the gene matches. CDR3 in amino acids: CASSPDRGQGYTF. In DNA, the CDR3 is TGTGCCAGCAGTCCGGACAGGGGGCAAGGCTACACCTTC.

The chain combines TRBV7-9 with TRBJ1-1; 8 nucleotides match TRBD1. V shed 7 bases and J 5 bases; nucleotides not matched to a gene: 9. The CDR3 has 14 amino acids. CDR1 is SEHNR, CDR2 FQNEAQ, per germline (reference sequence). The CDR3 nucleotides are TGTGCCAGCATCCTAGGACAGGGATTGACTGAAGCTTTCTTT. Protein: CASILGQGLTEAFF.

The sample holds one count of this clone. The chain carries TRBV2 and TRBJ1-1; the D is unclear. Trimming took 7 bases from V and 4 from J, leaving 10 bases between them. Germline V gives CDR1 SNHLY, CDR2 FYNNEI. This CDR3 has 12 amino acids. DNA for the CDR3: TGTGCCAGCACCGGGGAGTTCACTGAAGCTTTCTTT. This gives the protein CASTGEFTEAFF.

The chain couples TRBV11-2 to TRBJ2-7, with 7 bases aligning to TRBD2. The V gene's germline CDR1 is SGHAT and CDR2 FQNNGV. J was trimmed by 5 bases and V by 2 bases; bases with no gene match: 9. The CDR3 is 15 amino acids. The CDR3 coding sequence is TGTGCCAGCAGCTTATCAACGGGACTAATAAACGAGCAGTACTTC. Protein: CASSLSTGLINEQYF.

The V gene is TRBV6-5, the J gene TRBJ2-7; no clear D gene. Germline V gene data show CDR1 as MNHEY and CDR2 as SVGAGI. V gave up 4 bases and J gave up 3 bases, with 7 bases separating them. CDR3 length equals 12 residues. CDR3 in DNA: TGTGCCAGCAGTTGGCAGATCTACGAGCAGTACTTC. It codes for CASSWQIYEQYF.

The CDR3 bases are TGTGCCAGCTCACCACCGGGACTAGCGGGGTTAGATACGCAGTATTTT. Translated: CASSPPGLAGLDTQYF. The chain combines TRBV18 with TRBJ2-3; the match to TRBD2 covers 13 bases. The CDR3 extends over 16 amino acids. J was trimmed by 5 bases and V by 0 bases; bases with no gene match: 2. Germline loops: CDR1 KGHSH, CDR2 LQKENI.

This clone was found many times. The chain joins TRBV14 to TRBJ1-2, with D unresolved. The germline V gene has CDR1 SGHDN and CDR2 FVKESK. Between the trimmed V and J ends, which lost 1 base and 1 base, there was a span of 19 bases. This CDR3 has 18 amino acids. The CDR3 DNA is TGTGCCAGCAGCCAAGTCGAAGGCGGTAAGTCCGTTAACTATGGCTACACCTTC. Its translation is CASSQVEGGKSVNYGYTF.

This chain joins TRBV6-5 and TRBJ2-1, with TRBD2 identical over 8 bases. The germline V gene encodes CDR1 MNHEY and CDR2 SVGAGI. V gave up 6 bases and J gave up 12 bases; unmatched junction bases: 13. CDR3 length: 14 residues. CDR3 coding DNA: TGTGCCAGCAGCCCAGGACTAGCTGTAATGAGGCAGTTCTTC. Its translation: CASSPGLAVMRQFF.

The rearrangement uses TRBV19 and TRBJ1-6; the D gene is possibly TRBD1 (5 bases). The CDR3 is 16 amino acids. The V end lost 5 bases, the J end lost 5 bases, and 16 bases lay between the germline ends. Germline loops: CDR1 LNHDA, CDR2 SQIVND (reference sequence). CDR3 DNA: TGTGCCAGTAGTCCCCTCGGGGGTCGTAATAATTCACCCCTCCACTTT. Translated, it gives CASSPLGGRNNSPLHF.

V and J are TRBV2 and TRBJ2-1, with TRBD2 identical over 16 bases. The CDR3 loop spans 16 amino acids. Trimming cost V 0 bases and J 12 bases; bases outside gene matches: 5. Germline-derived CDR1 and CDR2 are SNHLY and FYNNEI. This chain's CDR3 is CASSEALGLAGGWQFF. For the CDR3, the DNA is TGTGCCAGCAGTGAAGCCCTGGGACTAGCGGGGGGGTGGCAGTTCTTC.